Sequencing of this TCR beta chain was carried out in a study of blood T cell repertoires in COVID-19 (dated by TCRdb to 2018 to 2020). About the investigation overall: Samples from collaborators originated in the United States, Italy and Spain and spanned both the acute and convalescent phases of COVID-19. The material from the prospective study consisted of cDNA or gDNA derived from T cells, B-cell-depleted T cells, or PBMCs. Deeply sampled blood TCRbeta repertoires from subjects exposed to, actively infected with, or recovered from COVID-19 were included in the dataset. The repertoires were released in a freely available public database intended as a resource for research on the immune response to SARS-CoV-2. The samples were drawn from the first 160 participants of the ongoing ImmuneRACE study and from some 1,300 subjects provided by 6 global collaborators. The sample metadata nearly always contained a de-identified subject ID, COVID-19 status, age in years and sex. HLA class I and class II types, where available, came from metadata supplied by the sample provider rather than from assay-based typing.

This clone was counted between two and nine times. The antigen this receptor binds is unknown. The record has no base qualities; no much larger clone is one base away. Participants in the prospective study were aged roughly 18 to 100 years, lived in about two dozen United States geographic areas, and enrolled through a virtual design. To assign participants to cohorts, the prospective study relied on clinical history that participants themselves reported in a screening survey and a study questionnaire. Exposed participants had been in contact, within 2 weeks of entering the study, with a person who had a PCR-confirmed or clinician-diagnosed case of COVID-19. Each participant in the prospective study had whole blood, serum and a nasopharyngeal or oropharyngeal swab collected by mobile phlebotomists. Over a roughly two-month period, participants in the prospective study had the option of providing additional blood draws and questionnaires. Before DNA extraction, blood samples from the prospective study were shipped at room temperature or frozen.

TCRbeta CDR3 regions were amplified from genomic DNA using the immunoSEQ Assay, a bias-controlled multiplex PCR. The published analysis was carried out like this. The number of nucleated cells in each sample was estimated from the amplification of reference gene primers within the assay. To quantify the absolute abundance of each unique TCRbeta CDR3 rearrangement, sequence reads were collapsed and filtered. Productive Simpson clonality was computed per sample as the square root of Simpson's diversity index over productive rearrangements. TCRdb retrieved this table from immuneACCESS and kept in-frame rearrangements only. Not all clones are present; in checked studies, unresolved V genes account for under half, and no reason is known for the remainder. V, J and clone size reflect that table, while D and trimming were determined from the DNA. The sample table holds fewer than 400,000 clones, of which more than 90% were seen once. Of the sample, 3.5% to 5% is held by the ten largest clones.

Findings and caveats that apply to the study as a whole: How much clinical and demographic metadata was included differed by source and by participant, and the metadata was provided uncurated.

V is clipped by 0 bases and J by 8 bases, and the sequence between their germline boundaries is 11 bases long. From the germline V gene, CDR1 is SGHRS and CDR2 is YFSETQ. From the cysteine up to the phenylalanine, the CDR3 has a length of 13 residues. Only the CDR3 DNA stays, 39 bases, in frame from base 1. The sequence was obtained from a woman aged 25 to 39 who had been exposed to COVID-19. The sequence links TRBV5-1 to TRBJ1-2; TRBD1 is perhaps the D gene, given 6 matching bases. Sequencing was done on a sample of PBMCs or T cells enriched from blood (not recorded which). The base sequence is TGCGCCAGCAGCTTGGATCAGGGGTGGGGCTACACCTTC. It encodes CASSLDQGWGYTF.